The 17 T cell receptor beta chains below were found in one sample sequenced in a study of blood T cell repertoires in COVID-19 (dated by TCRdb to 2018 to 2021). The protocol used for the library was the immunoSEQ multiplex PCR assay. Held by TCRdb, this immuneACCESS table contains in-frame sequences only and omits some clones. Under half of the omission traces to an unresolved V gene where checked; the cause of the rest is unknown. This sample holds 65,000 to 75,000 clones; nearly 80% were observed only once. In total, the top ten clones hold less than 15% of the sample. Material for sequencing was peripheral blood. Every receptor here comes from a human donor in a cohort sampled during active COVID-19.

The chain recombines TRBV29-1 with TRBJ1-2; 7 bases match TRBD1. This CDR3 contains 14 residues. V dropped 4 bases and J dropped 7; count of bases not matched to a gene: 12. CDR1 is SQVTM, CDR2 ANQGSEA, per germline. CDR3 nucleotides: TGCAGCGTTGGAGGGGGCTCCCGAGCTAGTGGCTACACCTTC. This codes for CSVGGGSRASGYTF.

The J gene is TRBJ2-1, the V gene TRBV7-3; perhaps TRBD2 as D (6 bases). The V end lost 4 bases, the J end lost 8 bases, and 24 bases lay between the germline ends. This CDR3 is 17 amino acids long. Looked up from germline, CDR1 is SGHTA and CDR2 is FQGTGA. The CDR3 reads CASSSSRSGGPTDEQFF. DNA for the CDR3: TGTGCCAGCAGCTCGTCTCGTAGTGGAGGGCCAACGGATGAGCAGTTCTTC.

This clone appeared a single time. The chain recombines TRBV7-2 with TRBJ2-4, with D possibly being TRBD1 (6 bases). Trimming took 0 bases from V and 10 from J, leaving 13 bases between them. The CDR3 has 14 residues. Germline V gene lookup returns CDR1 SGHTA and CDR2 FQGNSA. The CDR3 sequence: CASSLARGGRIQYF. The CDR3 coding sequence is TGTGCCAGCAGCTTAGCACGTGGGGGCAGAATTCAGTACTTC.

The chain uses TRBV7-2 and TRBJ2-5; TRBD2 matches 10 bases. Looked up from germline, CDR1 is SGHTA and CDR2 is FQGNSA. There are 15 residues in the CDR3. Trimming took 5 bases from V and 7 from J; bases not matched to a gene: 10. CDR3 sequence (DNA): TGTGCCAGCAGCGGAGGACTAGCGGTGCGGGGGACCCAGTACTTC. This encodes CASSGGLAVRGTQYF.

V gene TRBV5-1 combines with J gene TRBJ2-1; 10 bases line up with TRBD2. Germline trimming cut 1 base from V and 5 bases from J; bases unmatched to any gene: 3. The CDR3 is made up of 15 amino acids. Germline V CDR1 and CDR2: SGHRS, YFSETQ. The CDR3 reads CASSLLAGENNEQFF. CDR3 bases: TGCGCCAGCAGCTTGCTAGCGGGAGAGAACAATGAGCAGTTCTTC.

This clone was observed a single time. The chain carries TRBV2 and TRBJ1-2; D gene uncertain. CDR1 and CDR2 (germline): SNHLY, FYNNEI. The V gene lost 3 bases and the J gene lost 2 bases, with 19 bases spanning the gap. CDR3 size: 17 residues. DNA for the CDR3: TGTGCCAGCAGTGATGGTTCCGGGGAGCTACGGAACTATGGCTACACCTTC. The encoded protein is CASSDGSGELRNYGYTF.

The chain uses TRBV12-3 or TRBV12-4 and TRBJ2-7; 9 bases align to TRBD2. CDR3 length equals 13 residues. J lost 2 bases, V lost 5 bases, and 1 base had no gene match. The chain's CDR3 is CASSSGGTYEQYF. The DNA for the CDR3 is TGTGCCAGCAGTAGCGGGGGGACCTACGAGCAGTACTTC.

This clone has a handful of counts. The CDR3 region has the DNA TGTGCCAGCAGCTTGTCCGGGACACCGAACACTGAAGCTTTCTTT. Amino acids: CASSLSGTPNTEAFF. The gene calls are TRBV7-2 and TRBJ1-1, with D tentatively TRBD1 (6 bases). Trimming stripped 3 bases from V and 1 base from J, with 12 bases between. Per germline, CDR1 SGHTA and CDR2 FQGNSA. The CDR3 extends over 15 amino acids.

V and J are TRBV6-2 or TRBV6-3 and TRBJ2-7, with TRBD2 identical over 11 bases. The germline gives CDR1 MNHEY, CDR2 SVGEGT. The trim removed 0 bases at V and 3 bases at J, leaving 13 bases unmatched. The CDR3 length is 19 residues. CDR3 sequence: CASSYSLSLAGGGRYEQYF. The DNA for the CDR3 is TGTGCCAGCAGTTACTCCCTTTCTCTAGCGGGGGGAGGACGCTACGAGCAGTACTTC.

The V call is TRBV28, the J call TRBJ1-1; 7 nucleotides agree with TRBD1. The CDR3 has 15 amino acids. The junction had 5 bases not matched to a gene; V was cut back by 2 bases and J by 2 bases. In germline, CDR1 is MDHEN, CDR2 SYDVKM. Here the CDR3 reads CASSLRNRGNTEAFF. CDR3 nucleotides: TGTGCCAGCAGTTTAAGGAACAGGGGTAACACTGAAGCTTTCTTT.

In this sample, this clone turned up a few times. This chain links TRBV5-5 with TRBJ2-1; D is uncertain. Germline V gene sequence: CDR1 SGHKS, CDR2 YYEKEE (reference sequence). The CDR3 is 15 amino acids. The V and J ends lost 4 bases and 0 bases respectively, with 11 bases between them. CDR3 bases: TGTGCCAGCAGCCCTGACTTTAGCTCCTACAATGAGCAGTTCTTC. Amino acid sequence: CASSPDFSSYNEQFF.

V and J are TRBV6-4 and TRBJ2-1, with TRBD2 matching over 10 bases. V was pared by 2 bases and J by 7 bases, with 5 bases of the junction left unmatched. This CDR3 spans 15 amino acids. Germline CDR1 is MRHNA and CDR2 is SNTAGT. This CDR3 reads CASSDGLAGENEQFF. The CDR3 DNA reads TGTGCCAGCAGTGACGGCCTAGCGGGAGAGAATGAGCAGTTCTTC.

This chain connects TRBV6-2 or TRBV6-3 to TRBJ2-7; 7 bases agree with TRBD2. Trimming cost V 2 bases and J 0 bases; bases outside gene matches: 7. This CDR3 spans 16 amino acids. CDR1 MNHEY and CDR2 SVGEGT come from the germline V gene. CDR3 residues: CASSYVSGGSSYEQYF. The DNA for the CDR3 is TGTGCCAGCAGTTACGTATCGGGGGGTAGCTCCTACGAGCAGTACTTC.

The chain couples TRBV7-9 to TRBJ1-2, with no clear D. With 8 bases removed from V and 6 bases from J, the gap between germline ends came to 10 bases. Germline V gives CDR1 SEHNR, CDR2 FQNEAQ (reference sequence). The CDR3 totals 11 residues. DNA of the CDR3: TGTGCCAGCTCGGGTGAGGATGGCTACACCTTC. It encodes CASSGEDGYTF.

This rearrangement joins TRBV20-1 to TRBJ1-2; D is perhaps TRBD1 (5 bases). Germline V gene sequence: CDR1 DFQATT, CDR2 SNEGSKA (reference sequence). This CDR3 is 11 amino acids long. Between the trimmed V and J ends, which lost 5 bases and 6 bases, there was a span of 10 bases. The CDR3 loop reads CSAPPGDGYTF. The DNA for the CDR3 is TGCAGTGCTCCCCCGGGGGATGGCTACACCTTC.

This clone was seen a single time. The rearrangement links TRBV20-1 to TRBJ1-2, with 7 bases aligning to TRBD1. This CDR3 is 11 amino acids long. Germline CDR1 and CDR2: DFQATT and SNEGSKA (reference sequence). Trimming took 6 bases from V and 7 from J; bases not matched to a gene: 5. CDR3 sequence reads: CSASGTVGYTF. The CDR3 DNA reads as TGCAGTGCCTCAGGGACAGTTGGCTACACCTTC.

This clone was detected a few times. The CDR3 is CASSIVGDRSNQPQHF. CDR3 bases: TGTGCCAGTAGTATAGTCGGGGACAGGAGCAATCAGCCCCAGCATTTT. The chain recombines TRBV19 with TRBJ1-5, with 8 bases identical to TRBD1. Germline assignment: CDR1 LNHDA and CDR2 SQIVND (reference sequence). The CDR3 spans 16 residues. V shed 1 base and J 1 base; nucleotides not matched to a gene: 3.